The rows below give T cell receptor beta chains drawn from one sample of a study of CD8 T cells in ankylosing spondylitis. TCRdb re-analysed the 5' RACE reads in MiXCR, keeping a single row per CDR3 protein. The repertoire holds more than 250,000 distinct CDR3 sequences, 9.5% to 13% seen once, with roughly 9.2% in the top ten. The sequenced sample consisted of blood, either unsorted or a sorted T cell fraction (not recorded which). These receptors all come from a female donor with ankylosing spondylitis or in good health (not recorded which). Both conserved end residues are part of each CDR3. Each record gives: D gene, J gene, V gene, clone size, CDR3 protein, CDR3 DNA. The D gene is left open where the match is weak. Clone size is shown for a subset of rows, as once, few, many or a class of expanded clone.

NA,TRBJ2-1,TRBV5-1,many,CASSLVGLATVNEQFF,TGCGCCAGCAGCTTGGTAGGCCTAGCGACTGTCAATGAGCAGTTCTTC
NA,TRBJ2-3,TRBV29-1,NA,CSVGTHRSSTDTQYF,TGCAGCGTTGGAACCCACAGGTCTAGCACAGATACGCAGTATTTT
NA,TRBJ2-3,TRBV10-3,many,CATRLGASTDTQYF,TGTGCCACCCGACTCGGCGCTAGCACAGATACGCAGTATTTT
NA,TRBJ2-5,TRBV11-2,few,CASSAVRGPGETQYF,TGTGCCAGCAGCGCTGTACGGGGGCCGGGAGAGACCCAGTACTTC
NA,TRBJ2-7,TRBV20-1,few,CSARDWASSYEQYF,TGCAGTGCTAGAGATTGGGCTAGCTCCTACGAGCAGTACTTC
TRBD1,TRBJ2-2,TRBV29-1,many,CSVSAWDRGTGELFF,TGCAGCGTCTCCGCGTGGGACAGGGGCACCGGGGAGCTGTTTTTT
NA,TRBJ2-1,TRBV27,many,CASSPPGYNEQFF,TGTGCCAGCAGTCCCCCGGGGTACAATGAGCAGTTCTTC
TRBD1,TRBJ2-1,TRBV20-1,many,CSAPSTGHNEQFF,TGCAGTGCTCCCTCGACAGGGCACAATGAGCAGTTCTTC
NA,TRBJ2-2,TRBV7-6,many,CASSNSAHAGELFF,TGTGCCAGCAGCAATAGCGCTCACGCCGGGGAGCTGTTTTTT
NA,TRBJ2-4,TRBV20-1,few,CSARVSPSPEINEAKNIQYF,TGCAGTGCTAGAGTTAGTCCCAGCCCTGAAATAAATGAGGCCAAAAACATTCAGTACTTC
NA,TRBJ2-1,TRBV24-1,many,CATSPTAPSSYNEQFF,TGTGCCACCAGTCCGACGGCGCCGAGCTCCTACAATGAGCAGTTCTTC
TRBD2,TRBJ2-1,TRBV11-2,NA,CASSGEGKSYNEQFF,TGTGCCAGCAGTGGGGAGGGAAAGTCCTACAATGAGCAGTTCTTC
TRBD1,TRBJ1-2,TRBV24-1,NA,CATGDSANYGYTF,TGTGCCACCGGGGACAGTGCGAACTATGGCTACACCTTC
NA,TRBJ2-3,TRBV4-1,few,CASSQEGAGSMADTQYF,TGCGCCAGCAGCCAAGAGGGCGCAGGGAGTATGGCGGATACGCAGTATTTT
NA,TRBJ1-1,TRBV12-3/TRBV12-4,NA,CASSAYGGRGTEAFF,TGTGCCAGCAGTGCGTATGGGGGGCGAGGGACTGAAGCTTTCTTT
TRBD2,TRBJ2-3,TRBV5-1,many,CASSSGLALADTQYF,TGCGCCAGCAGCTCAGGACTAGCTCTGGCAGATACGCAGTATTTT
TRBD2,TRBJ2-5,TRBV7-8,NA,CASSPRLAGALQETQYF,TGTGCCAGCAGCCCCAGACTAGCGGGGGCCCTCCAAGAGACCCAGTACTTC
NA,TRBJ2-3,TRBV5-1,many,CASIGPTSTDTQYF,TGCGCCAGCATAGGCCCAACTAGCACAGATACGCAGTATTTT
NA,TRBJ2-3,TRBV12-3/TRBV12-4,NA,CASSLTGGADTQYF,TGTGCCAGCAGTTTAACCGGGGGAGCAGACACGCAGTATTTT
TRBD2,TRBJ2-1,TRBV5-1,NA,CASSLPERGGSSYNEQFF,TGCGCCAGCAGCTTGCCCGAGCGGGGGGGGAGCTCCTACAATGAGCAGTTCTTC
NA,TRBJ2-1,TRBV5-1,many,CASSPLPGGGINEQFF,TGCGCCAGCAGCCCACTCCCCGGAGGGGGGATCAATGAGCAGTTCTTC
TRBD2,TRBJ2-3,TRBV7-2,many,CASSPASGRLGDTQYF,TGTGCCAGCAGCCCGGCTAGCGGGAGGTTGGGAGATACGCAGTATTTT
TRBD1,TRBJ2-3,TRBV6-1,few,CASSDETGGADTQYF,TGTGCCAGCAGTGATGAGACAGGGGGCGCAGATACGCAGTATTTT
TRBD1,TRBJ1-2,TRBV5-1,many,CASSIGGTDYGYTF,TGCGCCAGCAGCATCGGCGGGACAGACTATGGCTACACCTTC
TRBD1,TRBJ1-1,TRBV29-1,many,CSVDGTGVNTEAFF,TGCAGCGTTGATGGGACAGGGGTGAACACTGAAGCTTTCTTT
NA,TRBJ2-7,TRBV27,many,CASSLSGHAANPPYEQYF,TGTGCCAGCAGTTTATCGGGCCATGCCGCGAATCCTCCCTACGAGCAGTACTTC
NA,TRBJ1-2,TRBV12-3/TRBV12-4,many,CASSPTRVLDGYTF,TGTGCCAGCAGTCCCACCAGGGTGTTGGATGGCTACACCTTC
NA,TRBJ2-2,TRBV7-7,many,CASSSKGGTDTGELFF,TGTGCTAGCAGCTCCAAAGGGGGGACTGACACCGGGGAGCTGTTTTTT
TRBD1,TRBJ1-6,TRBV6-1,many,CAIPGQINSPLHF,TGTGCCATCCCGGGACAGATTAATTCACCCCTCCACTTT
NA,TRBJ2-1,TRBV12-3/TRBV12-4,many,CASSLYNEQFF,TGTGCCAGCAGTCTCTACAATGAGCAGTTCTTC
NA,TRBJ1-5,TRBV6-1,many,CASSVPGQNQPQHF,TGTGCCAGCAGTGTCCCCGGACAGAATCAGCCCCAGCATTTT
TRBD2,TRBJ2-3,TRBV5-1,many,CASSGGTSGDTDTQYF,TGCGCCAGCAGCGGAGGGACTAGCGGGGACACAGATACGCAGTATTTT
TRBD1,TRBJ2-5,TRBV12-3/TRBV12-4,NA,CASSLQGAMETQYF,TGTGCCAGCAGTTTACAGGGGGCAATGGAGACCCAGTACTTC
NA,TRBJ2-6,TRBV5-1,many,CASSLFGSLDSGANVLTF,TGCGCCAGCAGCTTGTTTGGGTCCCTGGACTCTGGGGCCAACGTCCTGACTTTC
NA,TRBJ2-5,TRBV13,few,CASSWGDGRGSTQYF,TGTGCCAGCAGTTGGGGGGACGGCCGGGGTTCGACCCAGTACTTC
NA,TRBJ2-1,TRBV20-1,many,CSARDGGRNEQFF,TGCAGTGCTAGAGATGGGGGACGCAATGAGCAGTTCTTC
NA,TRBJ1-1,TRBV20-1,NA,CSASQVAVNTEAFF,TGCAGTGCCAGTCAGGTAGCGGTGAACACTGAAGCTTTCTTT
TRBD2,TRBJ2-1,TRBV10-3,few,CAIKAGEREQFF,TGTGCCATCAAGGCGGGAGAGCGTGAGCAGTTCTTC
NA,TRBJ1-1,TRBV12-3/TRBV12-4,many,CASSLVPGGDAFF,TGTGCCAGCAGTTTGGTCCCCGGGGGTGACGCTTTCTTT
NA,TRBJ1-5,TRBV12-3/TRBV12-4,many,CASTVGGRGTQPQHF,TGTGCCAGCACCGTAGGGGGGAGAGGCACTCAGCCCCAGCATTTT
TRBD1,TRBJ1-4,TRBV7-2,many,CASSPPQGAREKLFF,TGTGCCAGCAGCCCGCCACAGGGGGCGCGTGAAAAACTGTTTTTT
NA,TRBJ1-1,TRBV5-1,many,CASSSGAGWNTEAFF,TGCGCCAGCAGCTCGGGAGCAGGTTGGAACACTGAAGCTTTCTTT
NA,TRBJ1-6,TRBV28,many,CASTSGGSNSPLHF,TGTGCCAGCACCTCCGGGGGTTCGAATTCACCCCTCCACTTT
NA,TRBJ2-2,TRBV5-6,many,CASSRGRQLVAGELFF,TGTGCCAGCAGCCGAGGGAGGCAGCTGGTTGCCGGGGAGCTGTTTTTT
TRBD2,TRBJ2-5,TRBV29-1,many,CSVMDPGGETQYF,TGCAGCGTCATGGACCCGGGAGGAGAGACCCAGTACTTC
TRBD1,TRBJ1-1,TRBV7-9,NA,CASSDRGRSMNTEAFF,TGTGCCAGCAGCGACAGGGGGCGTTCCATGAACACTGAAGCTTTCTTT
NA,TRBJ2-7,TRBV12-3/TRBV12-4,many,CASTSDRTYEQYF,TGTGCCAGCACCTCCGACAGGACCTACGAGCAGTACTTC
NA,TRBJ1-1,TRBV5-1,many,CASSLRGANTEAFF,TGCGCCAGCAGCTTGCGGGGGGCGAACACTGAAGCTTTCTTT
TRBD2,TRBJ2-1,TRBV6-5,NA,CASSYSGSGRYNEQFF,TGTGCCAGCAGTTACTCGGGTAGCGGGAGATACAATGAGCAGTTCTTC
TRBD1,TRBJ2-3,TRBV12-3/TRBV12-4,many,CASKPTGISVTSTDTQYF,TGTGCCAGCAAGCCGACAGGGATAAGCGTGACTAGCACAGATACGCAGTATTTT
NA,TRBJ1-5,TRBV10-3,few,CAIRRDSNQPQHF,TGTGCCATCAGAAGGGACAGCAATCAGCCCCAGCATTTT
NA,TRBJ1-4,TRBV20-1,few,CSAKRGVTEIGNEKLFF,TGCAGTGCAAAAAGAGGCGTTACGGAGATCGGGAATGAAAAACTGTTTTTT
NA,TRBJ2-1,TRBV12-3/TRBV12-4,NA,CASSQRQRSNEQFF,TGTGCCAGCAGCCAGAGACAGAGATCGAATGAGCAGTTCTTC
NA,TRBJ2-1,TRBV19,many,CASSIFGSSYNEQFF,TGTGCCAGTAGTATTTTTGGGTCCAGCTACAATGAGCAGTTCTTC